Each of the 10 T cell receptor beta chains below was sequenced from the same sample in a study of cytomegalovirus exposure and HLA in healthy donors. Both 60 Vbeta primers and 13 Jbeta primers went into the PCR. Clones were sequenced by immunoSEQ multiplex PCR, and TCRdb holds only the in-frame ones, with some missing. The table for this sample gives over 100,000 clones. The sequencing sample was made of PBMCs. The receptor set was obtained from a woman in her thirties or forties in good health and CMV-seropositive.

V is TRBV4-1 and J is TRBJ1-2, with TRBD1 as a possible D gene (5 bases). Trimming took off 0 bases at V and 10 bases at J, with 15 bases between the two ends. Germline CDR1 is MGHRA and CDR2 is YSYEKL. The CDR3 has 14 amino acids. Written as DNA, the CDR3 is TGCGCCAGCAGCCAAGAAACCGGGACTACCCTCTACACCTTC. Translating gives CASSQETGTTLYTF.

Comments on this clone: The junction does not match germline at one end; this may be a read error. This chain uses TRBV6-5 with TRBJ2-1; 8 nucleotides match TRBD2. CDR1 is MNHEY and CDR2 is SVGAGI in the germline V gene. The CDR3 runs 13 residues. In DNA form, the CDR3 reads TGTGCCAGCAATTACGGGAGGGCAACTGAGCAGTTCTTC. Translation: CASNYGRATEQFF.

CDR3 amino acids: CASSLTGLASDTQYF. CDR3 coding DNA: TGTGCCAGCAGCTTGACGGGACTAGCAAGTGATACGCAGTATTTT. This chain connects TRBV7-9 to TRBJ2-3; 9 nucleotides match TRBD2. From germline, CDR1 is SEHNR and CDR2 FQNEAQ (reference sequence). Trimming cost V 3 bases and J 6 bases; bases outside gene matches: 7. This CDR3 is built from 15 residues.

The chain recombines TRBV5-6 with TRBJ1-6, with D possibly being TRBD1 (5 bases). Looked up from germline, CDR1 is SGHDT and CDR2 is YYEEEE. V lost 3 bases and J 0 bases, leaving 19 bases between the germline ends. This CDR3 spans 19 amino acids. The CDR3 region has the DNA TGTGCCAGCAGCTCCGGGGGGAACTTGAGAAGCTCCTATAATTCACCCCTCCACTTT. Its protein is CASSSGGNLRSSYNSPLHF. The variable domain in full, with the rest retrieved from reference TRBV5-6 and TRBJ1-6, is DAGVTQSPTHLIKTRGQQVTLRCSPKSGHDTVSWYQQALGQGPQFIFQYYEEEERQRGNFPDRFSGHQFPNYSSELNVNALLLGDSALYLCASSSGGNLRSSYNSPLHFGNGTRLTVT.

The CDR3 DNA follows: TGTGCCAGCATTCCGGTTTTAGTCGCGAACACCGGGGAGCTGTTTTTT. This codes for CASIPVLVANTGELFF. The V gene is TRBV5-5, the J gene TRBJ2-2; D gene ambiguous. The CDR3 length is 16 residues. Per the germline V gene, CDR1 is SGHKS and CDR2 is YYEKEE (reference sequence). Trimming took 6 bases from V and 0 from J, leaving 15 bases between them.

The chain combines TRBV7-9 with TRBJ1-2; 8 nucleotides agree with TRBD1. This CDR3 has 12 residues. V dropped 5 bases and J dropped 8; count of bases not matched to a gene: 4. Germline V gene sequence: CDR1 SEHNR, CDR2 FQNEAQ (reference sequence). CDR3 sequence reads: CASSGGQGGYTF. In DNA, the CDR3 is TGTGCCAGCAGCGGTGGACAGGGCGGCTACACCTTC.

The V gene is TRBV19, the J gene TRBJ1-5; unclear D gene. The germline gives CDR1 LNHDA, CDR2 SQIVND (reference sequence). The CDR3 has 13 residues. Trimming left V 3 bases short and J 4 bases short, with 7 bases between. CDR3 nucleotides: TGTGCCAGTAGTATCGCAGTAAATCAGCCCCAGCATTTT. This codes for CASSIAVNQPQHF.

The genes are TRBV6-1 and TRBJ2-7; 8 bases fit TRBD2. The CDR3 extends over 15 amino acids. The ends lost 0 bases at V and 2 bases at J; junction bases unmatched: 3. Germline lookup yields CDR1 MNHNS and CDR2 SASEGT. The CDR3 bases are TGTGCCAGCAGTGAAGCTAGCGGGATTCCCTACGAGCAGTACTTC. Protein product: CASSEASGIPYEQYF.

The CDR3 coding sequence is TGTGCCAGCAGCTTGGGGGACAGAGGAGAGACCCAGTACTTC. Residues: CASSLGDRGETQYF. V and J are TRBV13 and TRBJ2-5; 7 bases map to TRBD1. CDR3 length: 14 amino acids. With V trimmed by 3 bases and J by 4 bases, 5 bases remained unmatched. Germline V gives CDR1 PRHDT, CDR2 FYEKMQ (reference sequence). Full variable domain (missing parts from reference TRBV13 and TRBJ2-5): AAGVIQSPRHLIKEKRETATLKCYPIPRHDTVYWYQQGPGQDPQFLISFYEKMQSDKGSIPDRFSAQQFSDYHSELNMSSLELGDSALYFCASSLGDRGETQYFGPGTRLLVL.

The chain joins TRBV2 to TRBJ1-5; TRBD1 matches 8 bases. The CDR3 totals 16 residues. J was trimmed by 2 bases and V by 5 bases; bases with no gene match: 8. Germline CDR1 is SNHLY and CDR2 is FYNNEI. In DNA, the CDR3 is TGTGCCAGCAGTCAACCGACAGGGGTGGGCAATCAGCCCCAGCATTTT. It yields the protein CASSQPTGVGNQPQHF.